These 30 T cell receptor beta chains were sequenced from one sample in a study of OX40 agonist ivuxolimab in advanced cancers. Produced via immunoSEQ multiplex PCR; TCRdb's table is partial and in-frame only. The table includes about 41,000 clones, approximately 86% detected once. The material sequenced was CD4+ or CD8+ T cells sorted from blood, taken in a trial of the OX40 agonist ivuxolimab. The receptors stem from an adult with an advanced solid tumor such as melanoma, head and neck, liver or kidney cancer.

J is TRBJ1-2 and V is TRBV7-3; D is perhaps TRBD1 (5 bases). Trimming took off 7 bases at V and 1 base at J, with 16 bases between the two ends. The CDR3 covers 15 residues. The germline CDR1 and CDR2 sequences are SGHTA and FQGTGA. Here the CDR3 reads CASNPGPHVNYGYTF. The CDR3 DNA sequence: TGTGCCAGCAACCCGGGGCCCCATGTTAACTATGGCTACACCTTC.

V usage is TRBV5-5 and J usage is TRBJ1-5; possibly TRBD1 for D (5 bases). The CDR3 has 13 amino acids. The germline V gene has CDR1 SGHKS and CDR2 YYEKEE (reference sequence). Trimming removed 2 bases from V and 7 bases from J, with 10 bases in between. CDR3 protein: CASSFQGDQPQHF. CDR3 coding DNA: TGTGCCAGCAGCTTCCAGGGCGACCAGCCCCAGCATTTT.

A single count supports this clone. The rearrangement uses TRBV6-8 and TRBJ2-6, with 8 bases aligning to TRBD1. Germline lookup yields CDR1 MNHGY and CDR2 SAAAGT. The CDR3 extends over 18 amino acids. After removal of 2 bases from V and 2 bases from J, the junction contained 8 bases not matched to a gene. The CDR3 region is CASSYPGQVGAGANVLTF. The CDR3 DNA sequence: TGTGCCAGCAGTTACCCGGGACAGGTCGGAGCTGGGGCCAACGTCCTGACTTTC.

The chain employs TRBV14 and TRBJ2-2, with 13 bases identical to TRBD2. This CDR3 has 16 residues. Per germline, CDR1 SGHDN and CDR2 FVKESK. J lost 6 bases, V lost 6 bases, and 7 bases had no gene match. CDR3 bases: TGTGCCAGCAGTCAAAGAGGACTAGCGGGAGCCGGGGAGCTGTTTTTT. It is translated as CASSQRGLAGAGELFF.

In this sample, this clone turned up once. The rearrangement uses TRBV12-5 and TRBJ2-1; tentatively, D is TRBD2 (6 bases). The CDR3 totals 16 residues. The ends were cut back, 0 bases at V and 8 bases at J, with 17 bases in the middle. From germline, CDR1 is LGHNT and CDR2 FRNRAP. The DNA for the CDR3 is TGTGCTAGTGGTTTGGTACTGCGTCGGGGAGGCGATGAGCAGTTCTTC. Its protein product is CASGLVLRRGGDEQFF.

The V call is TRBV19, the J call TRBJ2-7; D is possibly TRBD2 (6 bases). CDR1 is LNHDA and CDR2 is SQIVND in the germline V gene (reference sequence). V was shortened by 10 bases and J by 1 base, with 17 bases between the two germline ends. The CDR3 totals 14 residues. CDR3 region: CATTLPGDSYEQYF. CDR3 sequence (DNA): TGTGCCACCACCCTCCCGGGGGATTCCTACGAGCAGTACTTC.

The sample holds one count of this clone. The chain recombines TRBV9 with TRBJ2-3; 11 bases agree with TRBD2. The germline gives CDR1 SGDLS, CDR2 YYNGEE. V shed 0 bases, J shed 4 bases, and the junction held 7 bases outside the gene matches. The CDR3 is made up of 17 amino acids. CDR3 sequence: CASSVETQLAGADTQYF. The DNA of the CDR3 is TGTGCCAGCAGCGTAGAAACCCAACTAGCGGGAGCAGATACGCAGTATTTT.

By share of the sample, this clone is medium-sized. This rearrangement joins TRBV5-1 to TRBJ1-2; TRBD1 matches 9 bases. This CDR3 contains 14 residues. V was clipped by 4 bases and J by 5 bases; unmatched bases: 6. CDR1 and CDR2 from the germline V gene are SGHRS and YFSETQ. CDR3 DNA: TGCGCCAGCAGCCCGGCTGGGACAGGGTATGGCTACACCTTC. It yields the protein CASSPAGTGYGYTF.

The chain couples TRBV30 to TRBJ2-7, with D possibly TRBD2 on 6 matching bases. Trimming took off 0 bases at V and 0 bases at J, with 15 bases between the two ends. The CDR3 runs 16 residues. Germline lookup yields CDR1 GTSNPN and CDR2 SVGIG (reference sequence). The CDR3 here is CAWSVPYAGSSYEQYF. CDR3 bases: TGTGCCTGGAGTGTACCATATGCGGGAAGCTCCTACGAGCAGTACTTC.

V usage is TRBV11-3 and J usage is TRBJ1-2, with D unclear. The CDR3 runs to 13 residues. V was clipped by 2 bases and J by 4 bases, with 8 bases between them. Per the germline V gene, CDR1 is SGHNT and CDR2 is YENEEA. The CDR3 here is CASSLRSAYGYTF. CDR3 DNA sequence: TGTGCCAGCAGCTTAAGGTCCGCCTATGGCTACACCTTC. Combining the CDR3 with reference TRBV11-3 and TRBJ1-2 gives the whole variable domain EAGVVQSPRYKIIEKKQPVAFWCNPISGHNTLYWYLQNLGQGPELLIRYENEEAVDDSQLPKDRFSAERLKGVDSTLKIQPAELGDSAVYLCASSLRSAYGYTFGSGTRLTVV.

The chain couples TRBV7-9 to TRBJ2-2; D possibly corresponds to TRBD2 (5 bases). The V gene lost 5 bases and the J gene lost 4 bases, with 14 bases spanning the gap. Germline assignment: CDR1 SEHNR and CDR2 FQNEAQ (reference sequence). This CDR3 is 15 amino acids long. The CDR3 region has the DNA TGTGCCAGCAGCCCATCAGCGGTCGGCACCGGGGAGCTGTTTTTT. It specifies CASSPSAVGTGELFF.

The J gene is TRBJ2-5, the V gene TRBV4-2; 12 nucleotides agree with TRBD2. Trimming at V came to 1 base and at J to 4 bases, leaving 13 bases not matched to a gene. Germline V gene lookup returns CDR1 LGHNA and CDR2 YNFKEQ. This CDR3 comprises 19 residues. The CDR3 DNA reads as TGTGCCAGCAGCCAAGCGGTCGGTTCTAGCGGGAGGGCAGGAGAGACCCAGTACTTC. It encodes CASSQAVGSSGRAGETQYF.

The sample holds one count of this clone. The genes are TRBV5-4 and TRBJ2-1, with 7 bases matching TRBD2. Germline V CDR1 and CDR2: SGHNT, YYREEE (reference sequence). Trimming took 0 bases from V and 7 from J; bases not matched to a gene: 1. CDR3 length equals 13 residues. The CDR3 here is CASSLAGGNEQFF. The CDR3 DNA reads TGTGCCAGCAGCTTGGCCGGGGGGAATGAGCAGTTCTTC.

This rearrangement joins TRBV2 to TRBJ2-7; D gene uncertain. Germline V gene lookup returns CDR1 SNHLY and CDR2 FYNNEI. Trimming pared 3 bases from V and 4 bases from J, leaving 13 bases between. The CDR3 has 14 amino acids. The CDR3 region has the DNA TGTGCCAGCAGTGATCCAGCCTTCTCTTACGAGCAGTACTTC. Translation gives CASSDPAFSYEQYF.

The CDR3 region is CASSLGQSETQYF. The CDR3 bases are TGTGCCAGCTCACTAGGACAGTCCGAGACCCAGTACTTC. The chain is built from TRBV18 and TRBJ2-5; maybe TRBD1 (6 bases). The CDR3 is made up of 13 amino acids. Between the trimmed V and J ends, which lost 4 bases and 5 bases, there was a span of 11 bases. From germline, CDR1 is KGHSH and CDR2 LQKENI.

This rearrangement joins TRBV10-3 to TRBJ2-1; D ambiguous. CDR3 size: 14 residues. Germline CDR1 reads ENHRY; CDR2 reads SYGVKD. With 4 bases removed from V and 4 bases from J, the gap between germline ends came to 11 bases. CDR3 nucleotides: TGTGCCATCAGTGCTGGCCCCCAATACAATGAGCAGTTCTTC. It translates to CAISAGPQYNEQFF.

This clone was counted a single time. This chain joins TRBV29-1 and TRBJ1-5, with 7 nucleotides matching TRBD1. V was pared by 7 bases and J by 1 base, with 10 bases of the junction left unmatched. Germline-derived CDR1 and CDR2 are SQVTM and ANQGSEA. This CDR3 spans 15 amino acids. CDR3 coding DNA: TGCAGCGCTTCGACCCAGACAGGGAGCAATCAGCCCCAGCATTTT. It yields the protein CSASTQTGSNQPQHF.

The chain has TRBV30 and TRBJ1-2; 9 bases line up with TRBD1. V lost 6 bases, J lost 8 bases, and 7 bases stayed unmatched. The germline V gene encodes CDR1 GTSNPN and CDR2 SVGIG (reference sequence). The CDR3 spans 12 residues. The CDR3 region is CACIRTGVGYTF. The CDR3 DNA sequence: TGTGCCTGCATCAGGACAGGGGTCGGCTACACCTTC.

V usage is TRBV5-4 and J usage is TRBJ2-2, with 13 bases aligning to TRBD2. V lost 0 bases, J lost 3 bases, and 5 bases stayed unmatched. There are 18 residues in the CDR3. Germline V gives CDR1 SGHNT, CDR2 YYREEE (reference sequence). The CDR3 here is CASSLALLAGGDTGELFF. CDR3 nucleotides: TGTGCCAGCAGCTTGGCCCTACTAGCGGGAGGGGACACCGGGGAGCTGTTTTTT. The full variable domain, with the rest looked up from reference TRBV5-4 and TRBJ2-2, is ETGVTQSPTHLIKTRGQQVTLRCSSQSGHNTVSWYQQALGQGPQFIFQYYREEENGRGNFPPRFSGLQFPNYSSELNVNALELDDSALYLCASSLALLAGGDTGELFFGEGSRLTVL.

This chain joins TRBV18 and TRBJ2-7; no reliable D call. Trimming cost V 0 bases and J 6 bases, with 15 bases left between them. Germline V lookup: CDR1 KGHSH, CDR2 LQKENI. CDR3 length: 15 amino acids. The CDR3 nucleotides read TGTGCCAGCTCACCACCGGTGGCAGGAAGAGGCGAGCAGTACTTC. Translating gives CASSPPVAGRGEQYF.

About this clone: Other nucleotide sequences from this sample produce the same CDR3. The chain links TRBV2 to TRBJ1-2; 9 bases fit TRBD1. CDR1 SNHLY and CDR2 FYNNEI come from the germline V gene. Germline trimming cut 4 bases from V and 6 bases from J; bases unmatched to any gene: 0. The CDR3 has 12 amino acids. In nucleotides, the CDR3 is TGTGCCAGCAGTGGGACAGGGGATGGCTACACCTTC. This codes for CASSGTGDGYTF.

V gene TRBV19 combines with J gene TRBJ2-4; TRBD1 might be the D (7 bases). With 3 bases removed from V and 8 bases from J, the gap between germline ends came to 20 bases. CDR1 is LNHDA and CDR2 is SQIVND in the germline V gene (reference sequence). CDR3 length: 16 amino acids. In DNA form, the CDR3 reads TGTGCCAGTAGTATGGGTCGGGAGCAGGGGGTGTACATTCAGTACTTC. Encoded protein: CASSMGREQGVYIQYF.

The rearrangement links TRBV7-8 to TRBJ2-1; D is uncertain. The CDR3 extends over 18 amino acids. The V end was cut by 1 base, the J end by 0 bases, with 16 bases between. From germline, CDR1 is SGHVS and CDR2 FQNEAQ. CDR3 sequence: CASSLEILGKNSYNEQFF. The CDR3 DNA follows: TGTGCCAGCAGCTTAGAAATCTTAGGTAAAAACTCCTACAATGAGCAGTTCTTC.

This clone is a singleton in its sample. The DNA of the CDR3 is TGTGCCAGCAGTCCACAGTTGTATGAAAAACTGTTTTTT. It translates to CASSPQLYEKLFF. The chain combines TRBV27 with TRBJ1-4; D ambiguous. Trimming stripped 5 bases from V and 6 bases from J, with 10 bases between. Per germline, CDR1 MNHEY and CDR2 SMNVEV (reference sequence). The CDR3 contains 13 residues.

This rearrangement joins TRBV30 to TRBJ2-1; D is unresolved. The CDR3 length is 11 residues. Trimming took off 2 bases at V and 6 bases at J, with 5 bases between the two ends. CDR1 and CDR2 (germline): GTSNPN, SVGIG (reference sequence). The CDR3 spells CAWSNPNEQFF. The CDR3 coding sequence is TGTGCCTGGAGTAACCCCAATGAGCAGTTCTTC.

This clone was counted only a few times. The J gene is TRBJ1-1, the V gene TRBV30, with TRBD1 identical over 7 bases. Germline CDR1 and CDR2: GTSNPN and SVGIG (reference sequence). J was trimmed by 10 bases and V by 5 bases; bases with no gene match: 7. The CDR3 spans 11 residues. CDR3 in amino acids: CAWQTGSGAFF. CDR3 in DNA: TGTGCCTGGCAGACAGGGAGTGGAGCTTTCTTT.

The DNA of the CDR3 is TGTGCCAGCAGTCCCCGAACAGCCTCTGGAAACACCATATATTTT. It encodes CASSPRTASGNTIYF. The V and J genes are TRBV28 and TRBJ1-3; unclear D gene. From germline, CDR1 is MDHEN and CDR2 SYDVKM. This CDR3 is 15 amino acids long. V was pared by 5 bases and J by 0 bases, with 11 bases between.

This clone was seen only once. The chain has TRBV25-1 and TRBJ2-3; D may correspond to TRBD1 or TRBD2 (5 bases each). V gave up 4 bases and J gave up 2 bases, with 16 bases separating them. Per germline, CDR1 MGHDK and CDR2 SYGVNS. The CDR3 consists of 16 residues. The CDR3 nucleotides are TGTGCCAGCAGTGTCTCAGGGCGGAGGCACACAGATACGCAGTATTTT. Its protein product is CASSVSGRRHTDTQYF.

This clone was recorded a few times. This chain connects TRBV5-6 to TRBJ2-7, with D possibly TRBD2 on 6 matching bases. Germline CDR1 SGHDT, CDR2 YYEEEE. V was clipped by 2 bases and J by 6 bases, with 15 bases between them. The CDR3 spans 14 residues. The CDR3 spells CASSLRAGKGEQYF. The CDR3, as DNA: TGTGCCAGCAGCTTAAGGGCGGGGAAGGGCGAGCAGTACTTC.

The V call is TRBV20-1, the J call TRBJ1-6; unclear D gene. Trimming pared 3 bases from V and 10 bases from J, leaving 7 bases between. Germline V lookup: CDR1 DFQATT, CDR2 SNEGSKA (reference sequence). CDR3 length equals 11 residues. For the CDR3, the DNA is TGCAGTGCTAGGGGCGGGTCACCCCTCCACTTT. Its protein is CSARGGSPLHF.